Below, 3 T cell receptor beta chains from the same sample are listed, as sequenced in a study of T cells in Graves' hyperthyroidism and ophthalmopathy (dated by TCRdb to about 2019). To prepare the library, multiplex PCR was applied. The reads were generated on an Illumina HiSeq 2000. The TCR beta CDR3 regions were amplified from RNA transcripts. The first round of RT-PCR for the TCR CDR3 was performed with the HTBI primer set and the Qiagen OneStep RT-PCR kit. The raw public data were reprocessed by TCRdb itself: fastp quality trimming at Q25, MiXCR clonotype calling, in-frame beta chains only. All rows with the same CDR3 protein become a single entry with the most common DNA and genes. This sample is represented by around 700,000 distinct CDR3 sequences; around 19% of them were singletons. Jointly, the top ten make up 16% of the sample. Sequenced input: blood. The origin of the receptors is a woman aged 45-60 years with Graves' hyperthyroidism that later progressed to Graves' ophthalmopathy.

In its sample, this clonotype was seen many times. The chain has TRBV5-1 and TRBJ2-7, with 7 bases that match TRBD1. The CDR3 loop spans 16 amino acids. The V and J ends lost 4 bases and 6 bases, in that order; junction bases with no gene match: 16. CDR1 and CDR2 (germline): SGHRS, YFSETQ. CDR3: CASSPHPDRAGSEQYF. The CDR3 coding sequence is TGCGCCAGCAGCCCCCACCCCGACAGGGCCGGATCCGAGCAGTACTTC.

This clonotype has a handful of counts. The chain combines TRBV27 with TRBJ2-7, with D perhaps TRBD1 or TRBD2 (5 bases each). The germline V and J ends were trimmed by 3 bases and 5 bases, with 17 bases remaining between them. The length of the CDR3 is 15 residues. CDR1 and CDR2 (germline): MNHEY, SMNVEV (reference sequence). The CDR3 nucleotides are TGTGCCAGCAGTTTCCCCGGGGACCATGGGCACGAGCAGTACTTC. Protein sequence: CASSFPGDHGHEQYF.

This clonotype was counted many times. The chain is built from TRBV3-1 and TRBJ1-2; D is undetermined. Germline values: CDR1 LGHDT, CDR2 YNNKEL (reference sequence). V lost 0 bases, J lost 4 bases, and 12 bases lay in between. This CDR3 spans 15 amino acids. CDR3 sequence (DNA): TGTGCCAGCAGCCAAGATCCCGAGGCCAGCTATGGCTACACCTTC. It codes for CASSQDPEASYGYTF.